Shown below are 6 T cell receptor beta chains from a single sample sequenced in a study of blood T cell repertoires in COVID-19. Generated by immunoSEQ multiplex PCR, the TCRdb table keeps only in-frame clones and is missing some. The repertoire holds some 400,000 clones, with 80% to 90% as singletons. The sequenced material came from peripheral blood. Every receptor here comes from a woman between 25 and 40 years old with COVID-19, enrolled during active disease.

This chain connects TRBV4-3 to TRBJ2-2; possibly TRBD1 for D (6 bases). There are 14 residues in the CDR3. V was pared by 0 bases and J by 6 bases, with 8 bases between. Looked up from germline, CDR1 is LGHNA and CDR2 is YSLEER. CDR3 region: CASSQDTGPGELFF. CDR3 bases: TGCGCCAGCAGCCAAGACACAGGGCCCGGGGAGCTGTTTTTT.

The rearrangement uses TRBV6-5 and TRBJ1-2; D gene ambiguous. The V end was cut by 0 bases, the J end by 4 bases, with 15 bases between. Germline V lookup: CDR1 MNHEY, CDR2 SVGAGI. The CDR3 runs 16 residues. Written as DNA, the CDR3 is TGTGCCAGCAGTTACTCAGGCGCGAGGGTCTCCTATGGCTACACCTTC. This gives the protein CASSYSGARVSYGYTF.

The CDR3 region is CASSSLAASGNTIYF. In DNA, the CDR3 is TGTGCCAGCAGTTCCCTGGCTGCCTCTGGAAACACCATATATTTT. V is TRBV28 and J is TRBJ1-3; no clear D gene. V was pared by 4 bases and J by 0 bases, with 10 bases between. The CDR3 is made up of 15 amino acids. CDR1 MDHEN and CDR2 SYDVKM come from the germline V gene. The complete variable domain, with remaining parts taken from reference TRBV28 and TRBJ1-3, reads DVKVTQSSRYLVKRTGEKVFLECVQDMDHENMFWYRQDPGLGLRLIYFSYDVKMKEKGDIPEGYSVSREKKERFSLILESASTNQTSMYLCASSSLAASGNTIYFGEGSWLTVV.

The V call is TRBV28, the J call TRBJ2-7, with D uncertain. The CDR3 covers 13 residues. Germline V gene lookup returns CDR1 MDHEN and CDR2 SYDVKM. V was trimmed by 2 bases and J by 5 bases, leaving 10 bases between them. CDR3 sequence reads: CASSLISPDEQYF. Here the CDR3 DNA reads TGTGCCAGCAGTTTAATCAGTCCCGACGAGCAGTACTTC.

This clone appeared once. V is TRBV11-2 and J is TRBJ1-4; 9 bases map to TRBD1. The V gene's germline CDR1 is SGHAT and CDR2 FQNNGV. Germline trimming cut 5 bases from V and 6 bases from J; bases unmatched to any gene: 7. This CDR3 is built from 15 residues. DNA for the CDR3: TGTGCCAGCAGCCGGGCCGGGACAGGGTATGAAAAACTGTTTTTT. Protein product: CASSRAGTGYEKLFF.

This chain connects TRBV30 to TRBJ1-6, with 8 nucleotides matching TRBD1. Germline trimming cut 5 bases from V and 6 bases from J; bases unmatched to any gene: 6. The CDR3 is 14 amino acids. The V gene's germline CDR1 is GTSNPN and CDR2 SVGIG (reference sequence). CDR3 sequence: CAWETGTGNSPLHF. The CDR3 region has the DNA TGTGCCTGGGAAACCGGGACAGGTAATTCACCCCTCCACTTT.